Shown below are 6 T cell receptor beta chains from a single sample sequenced in a study of follicular helper T cells after annual influenza vaccination. As to time point: 2014-2015 season, 7 days after vaccination. The data were produced by immunoSEQ multiplex PCR, yet TCRdb's version contains in-frame clones alone and is incomplete. The data contain 9,800 or so clones, 80% to 90% of them singletons. Sequenced material: CXCR5- memory CD4+ T cells sorted from blood, taken 7 days after influenza vaccination. These receptors came from an adult who received the influenza vaccine.

This clone was seen only once. This chain uses TRBV27 with TRBJ1-2; D perhaps matches TRBD1 (6 bases). CDR3 length equals 15 residues. V was clipped by 6 bases and J by 4 bases, with 18 bases between them. Germline V gene sequence: CDR1 MNHEY, CDR2 SMNVEV (reference sequence). CDR3 nucleotide sequence: TGTGCCAGCAGGGACCAGGGGCAGGGAACCTATGGCTACACCTTC. Translation gives CASRDQGQGTYGYTF.

This rearrangement joins TRBV6-1 to TRBJ1-1; TRBD1 might be the D (6 bases). Trimming stripped 6 bases from V and 12 bases from J, with 20 bases between. From germline, CDR1 is MNHNS and CDR2 SASEGT. The CDR3 contains 13 residues. CDR3 sequence (DNA): TGTGCCAGCAGGGAACCCCTGACAGGTCGGACTTTCTTT. This translates into CASREPLTGRTFF.

The chain links TRBV5-1 to TRBJ2-5; D tentatively reads TRBD1 or TRBD2 (5 bases each). The CDR3 consists of 13 residues. Trimming took 1 base from V and 5 from J, leaving 9 bases between them. In germline, CDR1 is SGHRS, CDR2 YFSETQ. CDR3 region: CASSLPGRETQYF. The CDR3, as DNA: TGCGCCAGCAGCTTGCCGGGGCGGGAGACCCAGTACTTC.

The rearrangement uses TRBV7-2 and TRBJ2-4, with 10 bases fitting TRBD1. The junction had 8 bases not matched to a gene; V was cut back by 2 bases and J by 7 bases. This CDR3 has 16 amino acids. Germline V gene sequence: CDR1 SGHTA, CDR2 FQGNSA. The chain's CDR3 is CASSLRSRDRGNIQYF. DNA for the CDR3: TGTGCCAGCAGCTTAAGAAGTAGGGACAGGGGCAACATTCAGTACTTC. Variable domain in full (rest from reference TRBV7-2 and TRBJ2-4): GAGVSQSPSNKVTEKGKDVELRCDPISGHTALYWYRQSLGQGLEFLIYFQGNSAPDKSGLPSDRFSAERTGGSVSTLTIQRTQQEDSAVYLCASSLRSRDRGNIQYFGAGTRLSVL.

This clone has only a few counts. One junction end does not reproduce the germline sequence, and a read error may be involved. This chain links TRBV5-6 with TRBJ1-2, with 8 bases aligning to TRBD1. The CDR3 extends over 11 amino acids. In germline, CDR1 is SGHDT, CDR2 YYEEEE. Here the CDR3 DNA reads TGTGCCAGCAGCCCCGGGACAGGAATCGCCTTC. This encodes CASSPGTGIAF.

This sequence joins TRBV7-8 and TRBJ2-7, with 11 bases matching TRBD2. The V segment lost 1 base and the J segment 3 bases; nucleotides outside the gene matches: 2. Germline lookup yields CDR1 SGHVS and CDR2 FQNEAQ. The CDR3 has 15 residues. The CDR3 protein is CASSLELAGDYEQYF. CDR3 in DNA: TGTGCCAGCAGCTTAGAACTAGCGGGGGACTACGAGCAGTACTTC.